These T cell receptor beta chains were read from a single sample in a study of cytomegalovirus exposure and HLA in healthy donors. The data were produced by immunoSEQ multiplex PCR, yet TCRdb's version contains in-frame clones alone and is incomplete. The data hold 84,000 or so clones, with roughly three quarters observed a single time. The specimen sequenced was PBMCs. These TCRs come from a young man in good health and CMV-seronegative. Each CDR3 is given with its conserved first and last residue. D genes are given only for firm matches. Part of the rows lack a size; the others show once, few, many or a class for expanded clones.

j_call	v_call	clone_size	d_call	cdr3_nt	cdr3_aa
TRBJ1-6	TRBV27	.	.	TGTGCCAGCAGTTTATCGTTGGTCGGTTCACCCCTCCACTTT	CASSLSLVGSPLHF
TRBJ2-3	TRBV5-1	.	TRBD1	TGCGCCAGCAGCTCGATCACAGGGGGCACAGATACGCAGTATTTT	CASSSITGGTDTQYF
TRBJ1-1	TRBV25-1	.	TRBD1	TGTGCCAGTCAGGGGGTATTGGACACTGAAGCTTTCTTT	CASQGVLDTEAFF
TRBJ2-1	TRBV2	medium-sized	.	TGTGCCAGCAGTAGGGCAGGGGACAATGAGCAGTTCTTC	CASSRAGDNEQFF
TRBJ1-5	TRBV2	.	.	TGTGCCAGCAGTGAGGCAGGGGTACAGCCCCAGCATTTT	CASSEAGVQPQHF
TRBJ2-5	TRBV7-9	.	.	TGTGCCAGCCCCCCTCCGGGGTACCAAGAGACCCAGTACTTC	CASPPPGYQETQYF
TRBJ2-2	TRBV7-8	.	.	TGTGCCAGCAGCTTACCAATGGCAGGGGCCGGGGAGCTGTTTTTT	CASSLPMAGAGELFF
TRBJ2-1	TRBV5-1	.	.	TGCGCCAGGGTGTGCAGGGCCAACAATGAGCAGTTCTTC	CARVCRANNEQFF
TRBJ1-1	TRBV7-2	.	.	TGTGCCAGCAGCTTTCGACAGACCTCGCTGGCTGAAGCTTTCTTT	CASSFRQTSLAEAFF
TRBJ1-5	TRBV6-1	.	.	TGTGCCAGCAGTGGTGCTTGGGACTGGAATAGCAATCAGCCCCAGCATTTT	CASSGAWDWNSNQPQHF
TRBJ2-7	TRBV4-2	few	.	TGTGCCAGCAGCCAACGGACTGGTCCCTACGAGCAGTACTTC	CASSQRTGPYEQYF
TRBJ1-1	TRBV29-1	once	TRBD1	TGCAGCGTTGCAAAACGAAGGGACAGACTAAACACTGAAGCTTTCTTT	CSVAKRRDRLNTEAFF
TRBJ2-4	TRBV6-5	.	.	TGTGCCAGCAGTTTGGGACTCCTTATAGCCAAAAACATTCAGTACTTC	CASSLGLLIAKNIQYF
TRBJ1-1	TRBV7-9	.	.	TGTTCCAGCAGCTTAGCGGGCAGGGAAGCTTTCTTT	CSSSLAGREAFF
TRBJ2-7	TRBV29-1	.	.	TGCAGCGTTGAACAGGTTGCCGACGAGCAGTACTTC	CSVEQVADEQYF
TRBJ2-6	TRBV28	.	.	TGTGCCAGCAGTTTACAGGGTCTGGTCGCCTCTGGGGCCAACGTCCTGACTTTC	CASSLQGLVASGANVLTF
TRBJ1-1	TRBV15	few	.	TGTGCCACCAGCAGGCGACAGAGTATGAACACTGAAGCTTTCTTT	CATSRRQSMNTEAFF
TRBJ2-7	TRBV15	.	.	TGTGCCACCAGCAGAGATAAGACAGGCGGCCCGAGGGAGCAGTACTTC	CATSRDKTGGPREQYF
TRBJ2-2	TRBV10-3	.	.	TGTGCCATCAGTGAGGGTGGGGGGATGAACACCGGGGAGCTGTTTTTT	CAISEGGGMNTGELFF
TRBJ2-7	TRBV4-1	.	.	TGCGCCAGCAGCCTTCGTCGGGGGGCCCACGAGCAGTACTTC	CASSLRRGAHEQYF
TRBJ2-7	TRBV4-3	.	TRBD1	TGCGCCAGCAGCCAGGTGACAGGGGTCGGCTACGAGCAGTACTTC	CASSQVTGVGYEQYF
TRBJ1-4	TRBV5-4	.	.	TGTGCCAGCAGCCTGGGGGGGGCTAATGAAAAACTGTTTTTT	CASSLGGANEKLFF
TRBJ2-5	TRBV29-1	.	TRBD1	TGCAGCGCGGCCGCCGGGACAGGCCAAGAGACCCAGTACTTC	CSAAAGTGQETQYF